This T cell receptor (beta chain) appears in the sequencing data of a study of graft-versus-host responses after intestinal transplantation. The V end was cut by 2 bases, the J end by 2 bases, with 9 bases between. Germline CDR1 and CDR2: SQVTM and ANQGSEA. The CDR3 runs 13 residues. Clones were sequenced by immunoSEQ multiplex PCR, and TCRdb holds only the in-frame ones, with some missing. Of some 41,000 clones listed, 85% to 90% are singletons. V usage is TRBV29-1 and J usage is TRBJ2-5, with no clear D. This TCR was recovered from a human patient who received an intestinal transplant, so some T cells may come from the graft donor. The starting material was PBMCs, obtained around 280 days after transplant. The CDR3 sequence: CSVERGRQETQYF. CDR3 DNA sequence: TGCAGCGTTGAAAGAGGTCGGCAAGAGACCCAGTACTTC.